This T cell receptor (beta chain) comes out of a study of vaccination effects on CD4 cells after COVID-19. ViraFEST used viral peptide pools to expand antigen-specific CD4+ T cells before sequencing. With more than nine days of culture completed, CD4+ T cells were isolated. Participants each got two BNT162b2 or mRNA-1273 vaccine doses. Profiling relied on immunoSEQ multiplex PCR, and the TCRdb table lists in-frame clones only, not all of them. This sample has tens of thousands of clones, with around 80% found just once. This clone was picked up a small number of times. Antigen specificity is unknown. The V gene lost 3 bases and the J gene lost 2 bases, with 11 bases spanning the gap. Germline V CDR1 and CDR2: KGHSH, LQKENI. This CDR3 has 14 amino acids.

This TCR was sampled from a human donor who received a COVID-19 vaccine. Sample: CD4+ T cells from PBMCs cultured with HCoV-OC43 spike peptides, taken after COVID-19 vaccination. Sample subset: HCoV-OC43 spike overlapping peptide pool stimulation. The V and J genes are TRBV18 and TRBJ2-7, with D tentatively TRBD1 or TRBD2 (5 bases each). The chain's CDR3 is CASSPGASTYEQYF. CDR3 DNA sequence: TGTGCCAGCTCACCCGGGGCCTCAACCTACGAGCAGTACTTC.